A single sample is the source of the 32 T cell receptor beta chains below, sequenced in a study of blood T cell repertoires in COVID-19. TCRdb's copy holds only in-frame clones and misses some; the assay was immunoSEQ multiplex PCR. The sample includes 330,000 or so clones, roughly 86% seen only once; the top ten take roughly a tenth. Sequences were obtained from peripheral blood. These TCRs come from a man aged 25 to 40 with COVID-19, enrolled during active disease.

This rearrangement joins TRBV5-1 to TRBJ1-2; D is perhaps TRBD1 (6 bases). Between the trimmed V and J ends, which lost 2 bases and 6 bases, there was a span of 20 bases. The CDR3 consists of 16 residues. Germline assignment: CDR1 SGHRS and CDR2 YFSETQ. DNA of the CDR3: TGCGCCAGCAGCTTTACGACAGGAACCCCGCTCCATGGCTACACCTTC. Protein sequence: CASSFTTGTPLHGYTF.

CDR3 nucleotides: TGTGCCAGTAGTATCGACCAGAGGACTAGCGGGGGGCCGCTGTACAAGGGGGAGCAGTTCTTC. Amino acids: CASSIDQRTSGGPLYKGEQFF. V usage is TRBV19 and J usage is TRBJ2-1; 14 bases map to TRBD2. The trim removed 3 bases at V and 10 bases at J, leaving 23 bases unmatched. The CDR3 length is 21 residues. Germline values: CDR1 LNHDA, CDR2 SQIVND (reference sequence).

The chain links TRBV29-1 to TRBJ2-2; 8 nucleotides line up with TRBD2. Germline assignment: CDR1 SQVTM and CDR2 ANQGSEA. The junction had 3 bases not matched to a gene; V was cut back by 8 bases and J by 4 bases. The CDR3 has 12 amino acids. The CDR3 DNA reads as TGCAGCCACCGGGAGGGCACCGGGGAGCTGTTTTTT. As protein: CSHREGTGELFF.

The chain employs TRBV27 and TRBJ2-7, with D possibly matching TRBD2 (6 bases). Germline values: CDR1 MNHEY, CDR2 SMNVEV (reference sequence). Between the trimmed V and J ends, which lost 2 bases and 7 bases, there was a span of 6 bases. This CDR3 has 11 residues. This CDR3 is CASSLGGEQYF. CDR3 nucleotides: TGTGCCAGCAGTTTAGGGGGGGAGCAGTACTTC.

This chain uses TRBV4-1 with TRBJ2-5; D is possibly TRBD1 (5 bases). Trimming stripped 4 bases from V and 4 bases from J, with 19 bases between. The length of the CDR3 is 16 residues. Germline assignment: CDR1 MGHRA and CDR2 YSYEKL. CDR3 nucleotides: TGCGCCAGCAGCCGTGGTAGGGGCACGATAGGAGAGACCCAGTACTTC. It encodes CASSRGRGTIGETQYF.

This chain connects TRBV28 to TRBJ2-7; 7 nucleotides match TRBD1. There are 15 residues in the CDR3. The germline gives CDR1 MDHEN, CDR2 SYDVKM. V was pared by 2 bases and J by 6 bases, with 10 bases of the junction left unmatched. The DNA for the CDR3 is TGTGCCAGCAGTTTACCGGGACAGCTCATTCTCGAGCAGTACTTC. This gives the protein CASSLPGQLILEQYF.

The CDR3 DNA follows: TGCGCCAGCAGTTCCCTAGGGGCGGGGGGGCCAGAGACCCAGTACTTC. As protein: CASSSLGAGGPETQYF. The chain carries TRBV5-1 and TRBJ2-5; TRBD2 matches at 9 bases. Germline CDR1 and CDR2: SGHRS and YFSETQ. CDR3 length equals 16 residues. The ends lost 5 bases at V and 4 bases at J; junction bases unmatched: 12.

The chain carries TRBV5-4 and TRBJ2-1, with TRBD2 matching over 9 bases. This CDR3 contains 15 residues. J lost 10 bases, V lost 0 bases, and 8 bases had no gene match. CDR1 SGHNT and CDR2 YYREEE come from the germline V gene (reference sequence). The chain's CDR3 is CASSLAGLAGWEQFF. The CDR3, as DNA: TGTGCCAGCAGCTTGGCCGGTCTAGCGGGATGGGAGCAGTTCTTC. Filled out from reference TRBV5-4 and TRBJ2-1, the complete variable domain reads ETGVTQSPTHLIKTRGQQVTLRCSSQSGHNTVSWYQQALGQGPQFIFQYYREEENGRGNFPPRFSGLQFPNYSSELNVNALELDDSALYLCASSLAGLAGWEQFFGPGTRLTVL.

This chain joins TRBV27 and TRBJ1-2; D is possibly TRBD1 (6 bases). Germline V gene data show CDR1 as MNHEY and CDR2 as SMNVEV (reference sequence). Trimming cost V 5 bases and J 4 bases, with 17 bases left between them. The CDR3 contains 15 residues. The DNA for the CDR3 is TGTGCCAGCAGTCCTCTGGACAGAAGAAGCTATGGCTACACCTTC. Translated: CASSPLDRRSYGYTF.

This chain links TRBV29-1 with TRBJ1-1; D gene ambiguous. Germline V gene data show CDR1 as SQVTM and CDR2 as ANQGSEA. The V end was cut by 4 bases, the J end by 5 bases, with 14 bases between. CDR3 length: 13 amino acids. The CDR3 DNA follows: TGCAGCGTTGGGGAGGGAGTGGGGACTGAAGCTTTCTTT. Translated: CSVGEGVGTEAFF.

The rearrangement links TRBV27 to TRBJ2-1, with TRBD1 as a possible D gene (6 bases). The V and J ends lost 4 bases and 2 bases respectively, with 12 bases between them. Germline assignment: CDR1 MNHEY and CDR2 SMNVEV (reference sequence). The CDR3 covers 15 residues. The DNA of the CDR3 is TGTGCCAGCAGTTACGGGCAGGGGCCCTACAATGAGCAGTTCTTC. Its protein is CASSYGQGPYNEQFF.

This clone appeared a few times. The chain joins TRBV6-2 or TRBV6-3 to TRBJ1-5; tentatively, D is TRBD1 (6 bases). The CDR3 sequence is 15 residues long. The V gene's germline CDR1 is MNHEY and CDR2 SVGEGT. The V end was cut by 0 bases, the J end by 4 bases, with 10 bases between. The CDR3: CASSYSRGINQPQHF. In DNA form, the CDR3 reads TGTGCCAGCAGTTACTCCAGGGGCATTAATCAGCCCCAGCATTTT.

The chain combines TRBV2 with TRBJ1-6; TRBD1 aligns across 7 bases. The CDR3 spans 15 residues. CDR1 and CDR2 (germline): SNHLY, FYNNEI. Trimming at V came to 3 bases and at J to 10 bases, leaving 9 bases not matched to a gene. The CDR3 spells CASSEGTGARSPLHF. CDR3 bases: TGTGCCAGCAGTGAGGGCACAGGGGCTCGGTCACCCCTCCACTTT.

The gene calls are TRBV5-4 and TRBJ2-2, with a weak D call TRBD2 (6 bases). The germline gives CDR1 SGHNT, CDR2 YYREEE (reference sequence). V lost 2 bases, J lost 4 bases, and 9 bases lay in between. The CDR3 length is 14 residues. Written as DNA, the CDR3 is TGTGCCAGCAGCTTACCGGGACTCACCGGGGAGCTGTTTTTT. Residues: CASSLPGLTGELFF.

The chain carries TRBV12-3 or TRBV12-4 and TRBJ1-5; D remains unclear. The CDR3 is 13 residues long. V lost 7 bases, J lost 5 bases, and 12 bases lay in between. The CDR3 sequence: CASTPRIYQPQHF. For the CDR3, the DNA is TGTGCCAGCACCCCTAGGATATATCAGCCCCAGCATTTT.

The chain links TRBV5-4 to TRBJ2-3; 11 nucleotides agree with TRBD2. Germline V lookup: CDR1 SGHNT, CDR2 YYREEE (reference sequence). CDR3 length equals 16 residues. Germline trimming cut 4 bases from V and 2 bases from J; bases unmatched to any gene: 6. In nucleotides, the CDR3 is TGTGCCAGCAGCCTGAGACTAGCGGGAACCACAGATACGCAGTATTTT. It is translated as CASSLRLAGTTDTQYF.

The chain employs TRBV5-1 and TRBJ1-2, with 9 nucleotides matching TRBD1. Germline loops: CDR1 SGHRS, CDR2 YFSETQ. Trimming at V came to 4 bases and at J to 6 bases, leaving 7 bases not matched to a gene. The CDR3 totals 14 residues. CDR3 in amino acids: CASSKDRGNNGYTF. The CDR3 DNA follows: TGCGCCAGCAGCAAAGACAGGGGGAACAATGGCTACACCTTC.

CDR3 residues: CASSYAAGTGTYEQYF. The CDR3 region has the DNA TGTGCCAGCAGTTACGCCGCCGGGACAGGGACCTACGAGCAGTACTTC. The rearrangement uses TRBV6-5 and TRBJ2-7; 9 bases line up with TRBD1. Trimming cost V 2 bases and J 2 bases; bases outside gene matches: 7. CDR1 is MNHEY and CDR2 is SVGAGI in the germline V gene. There are 16 residues in the CDR3.

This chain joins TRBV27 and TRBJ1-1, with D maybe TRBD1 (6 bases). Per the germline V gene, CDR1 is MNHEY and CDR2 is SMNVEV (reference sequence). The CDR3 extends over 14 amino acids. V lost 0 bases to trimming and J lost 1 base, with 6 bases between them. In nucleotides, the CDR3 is TGTGCCAGCAGTTTATCACAGGGGAACACTGAAGCTTTCTTT. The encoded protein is CASSLSQGNTEAFF.

CDR3 nucleotides: TGTGCCAGCAGCCCTCGGGTGGCAGGGGTGTCGGTGGGAGAGACCCAGTACTTC. It is translated as CASSPRVAGVSVGETQYF. The V call is TRBV7-2, the J call TRBJ2-5, with D maybe TRBD1 (6 bases). The CDR3 runs to 18 residues. V was clipped by 5 bases and J by 4 bases, with 26 bases between them. Germline V gene data show CDR1 as SGHTA and CDR2 as FQGNSA. The full variable domain, with the rest looked up from reference TRBV7-2 and TRBJ2-5, is GAGVSQSPSNKVTEKGKDVELRCDPISGHTALYWYRQSLGQGLEFLIYFQGNSAPDKSGLPSDRFSAERTGGSVSTLTIQRTQQEDSAVYLCASSPRVAGVSVGETQYFGPGTRLLVL.

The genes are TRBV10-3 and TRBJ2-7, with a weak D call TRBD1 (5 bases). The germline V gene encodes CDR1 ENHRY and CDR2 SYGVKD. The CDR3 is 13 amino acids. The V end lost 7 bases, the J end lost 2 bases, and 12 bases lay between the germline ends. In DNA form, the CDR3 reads TGTGCCATCACGGCTGGACAACCCTACGAGCAGTACTTC. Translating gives CAITAGQPYEQYF.

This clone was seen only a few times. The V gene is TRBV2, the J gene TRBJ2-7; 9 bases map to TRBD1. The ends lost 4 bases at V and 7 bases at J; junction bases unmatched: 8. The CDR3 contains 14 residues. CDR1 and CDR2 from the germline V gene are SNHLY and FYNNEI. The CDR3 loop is CASSVIQGAREQYF. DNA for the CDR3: TGTGCCAGCAGTGTGATACAGGGGGCGAGGGAGCAGTACTTC. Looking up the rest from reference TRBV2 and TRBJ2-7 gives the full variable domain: EPEVTQTPSHQVTQMGQEVILRCVPISNHLYFYWYRQILGQKVEFLVSFYNNEISEKSEIFDDQFSVERPDGSNFTLKIRSTKLEDSAMYFCASSVIQGAREQYFGPGTRLTVT.

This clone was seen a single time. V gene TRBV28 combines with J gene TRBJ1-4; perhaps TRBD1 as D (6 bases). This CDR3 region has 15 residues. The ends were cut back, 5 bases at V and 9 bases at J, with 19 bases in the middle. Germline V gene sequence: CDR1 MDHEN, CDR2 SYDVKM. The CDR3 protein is CASSLRSGAWKKLFF. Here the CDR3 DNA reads TGTGCCAGCAGTCTCCGTTCAGGGGCTTGGAAAAAACTGTTTTTT.

CDR3 bases: TGTGCCAGCAGCCACCCGGCGGAGGATGAGCAGTTCTTC. Its translation: CASSHPAEDEQFF. The chain uses TRBV3-1 (or the pseudogene TRBV3-2) and TRBJ2-1, with D tentatively TRBD2 (5 bases). Trimming removed 3 bases from V and 8 bases from J, with 11 bases in between. CDR1 LGHDT and CDR2 YNNKEL come from the germline V gene (reference sequence). The CDR3 sequence is 13 residues long.

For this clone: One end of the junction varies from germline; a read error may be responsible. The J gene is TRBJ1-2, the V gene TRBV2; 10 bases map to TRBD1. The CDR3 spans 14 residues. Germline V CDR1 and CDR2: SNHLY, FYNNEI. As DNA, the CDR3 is TGTGCCAGCAGTGGACAGGGGGCATTTTATGACTACACCTTC. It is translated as CASSGQGAFYDYTF.

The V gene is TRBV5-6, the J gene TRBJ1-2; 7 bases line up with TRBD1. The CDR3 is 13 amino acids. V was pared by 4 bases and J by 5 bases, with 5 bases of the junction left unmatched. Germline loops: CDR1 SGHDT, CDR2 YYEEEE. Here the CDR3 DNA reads TGTGCCAGCAGCCCGGGGACAGCTTATGGCTACACCTTC. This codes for CASSPGTAYGYTF.

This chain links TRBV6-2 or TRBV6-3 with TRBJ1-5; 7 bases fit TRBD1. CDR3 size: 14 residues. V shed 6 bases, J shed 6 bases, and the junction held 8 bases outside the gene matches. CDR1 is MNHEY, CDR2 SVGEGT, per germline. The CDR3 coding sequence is TGTGCCAGCAGCCAGGGGCAGGGGGGTCAGCCCCAGCATTTT. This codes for CASSQGQGGQPQHF.

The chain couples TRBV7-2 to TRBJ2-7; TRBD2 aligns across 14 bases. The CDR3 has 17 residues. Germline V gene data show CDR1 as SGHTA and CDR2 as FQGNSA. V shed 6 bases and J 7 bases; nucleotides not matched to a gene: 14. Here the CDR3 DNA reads TGTGCCAGCAGTCCAGGGGGGACTAGCGGGAGAGTAGGAGAGCAGTACTTC. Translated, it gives CASSPGGTSGRVGEQYF.

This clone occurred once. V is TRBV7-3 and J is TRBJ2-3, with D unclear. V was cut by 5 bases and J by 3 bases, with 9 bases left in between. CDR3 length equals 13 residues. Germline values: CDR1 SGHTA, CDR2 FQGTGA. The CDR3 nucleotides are TGTGCCAGCAGCCTGTGGCCAACAGATACGCAGTATTTT. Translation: CASSLWPTDTQYF.

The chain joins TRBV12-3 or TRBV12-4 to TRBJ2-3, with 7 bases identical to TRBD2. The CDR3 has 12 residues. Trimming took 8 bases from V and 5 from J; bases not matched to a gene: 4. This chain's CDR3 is CASGGGGDTQYF. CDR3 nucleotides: TGTGCCAGCGGGGGGGGAGGAGATACGCAGTATTTT.

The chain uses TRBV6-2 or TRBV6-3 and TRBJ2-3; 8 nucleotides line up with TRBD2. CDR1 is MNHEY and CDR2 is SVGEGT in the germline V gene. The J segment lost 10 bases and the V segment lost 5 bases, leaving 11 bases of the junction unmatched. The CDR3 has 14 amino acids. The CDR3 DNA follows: TGTGCCAGCAGTCCACGCGGGACTAGTAGCGCGCAGTATTTT. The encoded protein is CASSPRGTSSAQYF.

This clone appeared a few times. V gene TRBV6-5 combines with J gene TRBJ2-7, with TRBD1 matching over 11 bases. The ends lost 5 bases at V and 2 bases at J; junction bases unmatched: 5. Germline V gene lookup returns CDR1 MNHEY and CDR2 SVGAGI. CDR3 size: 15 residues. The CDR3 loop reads CASSRDRGEPYEQYF. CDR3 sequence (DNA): TGTGCCAGCAGTCGGGACAGGGGGGAGCCCTACGAGCAGTACTTC.